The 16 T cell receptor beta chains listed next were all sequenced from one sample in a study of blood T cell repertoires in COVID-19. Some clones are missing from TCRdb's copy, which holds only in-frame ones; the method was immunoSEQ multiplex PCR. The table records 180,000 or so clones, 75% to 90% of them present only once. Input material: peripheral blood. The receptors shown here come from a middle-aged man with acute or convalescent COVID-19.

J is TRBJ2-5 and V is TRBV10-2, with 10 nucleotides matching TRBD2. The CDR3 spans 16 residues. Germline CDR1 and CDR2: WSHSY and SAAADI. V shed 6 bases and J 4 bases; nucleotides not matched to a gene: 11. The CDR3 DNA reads TGCGCCAGCAGCCTAAAGCGGGGGGGACGTGGAGAGACCCAGTACTTC. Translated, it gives CASSLKRGGRGETQYF.

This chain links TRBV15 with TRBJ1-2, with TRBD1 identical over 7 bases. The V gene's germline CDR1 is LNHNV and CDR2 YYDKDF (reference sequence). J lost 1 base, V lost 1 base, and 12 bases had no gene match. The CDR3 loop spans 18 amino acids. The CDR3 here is CATSRVGQRRRFNYGYTF. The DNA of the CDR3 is TGTGCCACCAGCAGAGTGGGACAGCGCCGGAGGTTTAACTATGGCTACACCTTC.

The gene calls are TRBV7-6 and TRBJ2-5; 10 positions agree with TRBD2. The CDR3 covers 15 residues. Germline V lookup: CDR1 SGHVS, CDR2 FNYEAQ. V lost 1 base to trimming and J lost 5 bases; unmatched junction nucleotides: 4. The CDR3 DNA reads TGTGCCAGCAGCTTAGAGCGGGGGGGCCGGGAGACCCAGTACTTC. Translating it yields CASSLERGGRETQYF.

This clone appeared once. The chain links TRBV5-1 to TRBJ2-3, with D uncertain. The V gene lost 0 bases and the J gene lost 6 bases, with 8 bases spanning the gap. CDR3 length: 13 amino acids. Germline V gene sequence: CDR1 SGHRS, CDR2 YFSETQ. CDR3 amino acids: CASSLASRDTQYF. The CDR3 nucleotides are TGCGCCAGCAGCTTGGCAAGTCGGGATACGCAGTATTTT.

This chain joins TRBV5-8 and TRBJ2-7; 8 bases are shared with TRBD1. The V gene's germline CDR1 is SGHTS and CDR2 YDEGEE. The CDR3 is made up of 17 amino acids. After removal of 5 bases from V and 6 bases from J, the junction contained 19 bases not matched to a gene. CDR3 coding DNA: TGTGCCAGCAGGGAGGGGGGCGGACAGGGCCTCCTTGTCGAGCAGTACTTC. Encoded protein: CASREGGGQGLLVEQYF.

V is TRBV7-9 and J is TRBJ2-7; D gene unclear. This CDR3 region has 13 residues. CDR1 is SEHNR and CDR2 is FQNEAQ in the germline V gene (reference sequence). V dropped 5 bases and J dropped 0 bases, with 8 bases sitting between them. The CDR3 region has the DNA TGTGCCAGCAGCGGTGGCGGCTCCTACGAGCAGTACTTC. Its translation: CASSGGGSYEQYF.

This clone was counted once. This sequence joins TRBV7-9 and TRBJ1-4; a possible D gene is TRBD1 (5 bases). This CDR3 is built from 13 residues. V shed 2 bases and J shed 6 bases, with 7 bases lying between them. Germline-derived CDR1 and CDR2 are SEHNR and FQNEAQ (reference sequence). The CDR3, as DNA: TGTGCCAGCAGCTTACGGACATATGAAAAACTGTTTTTT. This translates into CASSLRTYEKLFF.

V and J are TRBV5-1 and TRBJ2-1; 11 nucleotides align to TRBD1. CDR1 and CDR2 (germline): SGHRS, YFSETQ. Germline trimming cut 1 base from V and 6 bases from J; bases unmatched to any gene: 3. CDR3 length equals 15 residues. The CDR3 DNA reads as TGCGCCAGCAGCTTGAGGACAGGGGGCGGCAATGAGCAGTTCTTC. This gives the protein CASSLRTGGGNEQFF. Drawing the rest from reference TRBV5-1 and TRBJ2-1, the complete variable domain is KAGVTQTPRYLIKTRGQQVTLSCSPISGHRSVSWYQQTPGQGLQFLFEYFSETQRNKGNFPGRFSGRQFSNSRSEMNVSTLELGDSALYLCASSLRTGGGNEQFFGPGTRLTVL.

The CDR3, as DNA: TGTGCCAGCAGTTTTATCGGTGGAAAACTGTTTTTT. It encodes CASSFIGGKLFF. The J gene is TRBJ1-4, the V gene TRBV27; D unresolved. The CDR3 loop spans 12 amino acids. The V and J ends lost 3 bases and 10 bases respectively, with 9 bases between them. Per germline, CDR1 MNHEY and CDR2 SMNVEV (reference sequence).

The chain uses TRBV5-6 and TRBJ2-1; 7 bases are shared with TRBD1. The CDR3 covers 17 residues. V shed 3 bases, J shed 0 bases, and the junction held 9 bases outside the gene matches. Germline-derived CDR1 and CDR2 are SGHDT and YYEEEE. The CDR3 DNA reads TGTGCCAGCAGCTACTTAATAGGGGGCAGCTCCTACAATGAGCAGTTCTTC. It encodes CASSYLIGGSSYNEQFF.

CDR3: CASSFGGGAGTEAFF. In nucleotides, the CDR3 is TGTGCCAGCAGTTTTGGAGGGGGGGCGGGCACTGAAGCTTTCTTT. The chain couples TRBV28 to TRBJ1-1; weak D call: TRBD1 (6 bases). The CDR3 totals 15 residues. V was clipped by 3 bases and J by 4 bases, with 15 bases between them. Germline CDR1 MDHEN, CDR2 SYDVKM. Together with reference TRBV28 and TRBJ1-1, the CDR3 gives the full variable domain: DVKVTQSSRYLVKRTGEKVFLECVQDMDHENMFWYRQDPGLGLRLIYFSYDVKMKEKGDIPEGYSVSREKKERFSLILESASTNQTSMYLCASSFGGGAGTEAFFGQGTRLTVV.

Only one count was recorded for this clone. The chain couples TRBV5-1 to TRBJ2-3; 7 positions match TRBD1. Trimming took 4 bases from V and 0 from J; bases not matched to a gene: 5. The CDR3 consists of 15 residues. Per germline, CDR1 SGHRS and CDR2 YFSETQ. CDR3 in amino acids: CASSPGQTSTDTQYF. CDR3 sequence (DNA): TGCGCCAGCAGCCCGGGACAGACAAGCACAGATACGCAGTATTTT.

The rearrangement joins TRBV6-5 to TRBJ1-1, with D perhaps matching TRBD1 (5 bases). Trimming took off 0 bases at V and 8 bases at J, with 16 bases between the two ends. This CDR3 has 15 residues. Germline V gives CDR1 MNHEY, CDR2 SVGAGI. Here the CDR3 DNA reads TGTGCCAGCAGTTACTCCACTGGTTATGGGGCCGAAGCTTTCTTT. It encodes CASSYSTGYGAEAFF.

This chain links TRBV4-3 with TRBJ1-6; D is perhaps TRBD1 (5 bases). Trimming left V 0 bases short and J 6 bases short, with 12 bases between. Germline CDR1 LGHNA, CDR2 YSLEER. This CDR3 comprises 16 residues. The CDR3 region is CASSQDFQGTNSPLHF. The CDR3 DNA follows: TGCGCCAGCAGCCAAGATTTTCAGGGTACTAATTCACCCCTCCACTTT.

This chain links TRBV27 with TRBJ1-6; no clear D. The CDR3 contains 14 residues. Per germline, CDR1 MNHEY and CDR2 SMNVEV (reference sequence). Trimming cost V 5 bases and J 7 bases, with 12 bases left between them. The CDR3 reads CASSMGARNSPLHF. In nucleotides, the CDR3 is TGTGCCAGCAGTATGGGAGCGCGGAATTCACCCCTCCACTTT.

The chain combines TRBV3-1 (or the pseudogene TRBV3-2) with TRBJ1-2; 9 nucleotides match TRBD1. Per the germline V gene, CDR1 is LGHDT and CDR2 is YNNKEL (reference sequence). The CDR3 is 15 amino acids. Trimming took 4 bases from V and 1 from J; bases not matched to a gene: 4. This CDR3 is CASSLQTGGNYGYTF. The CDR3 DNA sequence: TGTGCCAGCAGCCTGCAGACAGGGGGTAACTATGGCTACACCTTC.